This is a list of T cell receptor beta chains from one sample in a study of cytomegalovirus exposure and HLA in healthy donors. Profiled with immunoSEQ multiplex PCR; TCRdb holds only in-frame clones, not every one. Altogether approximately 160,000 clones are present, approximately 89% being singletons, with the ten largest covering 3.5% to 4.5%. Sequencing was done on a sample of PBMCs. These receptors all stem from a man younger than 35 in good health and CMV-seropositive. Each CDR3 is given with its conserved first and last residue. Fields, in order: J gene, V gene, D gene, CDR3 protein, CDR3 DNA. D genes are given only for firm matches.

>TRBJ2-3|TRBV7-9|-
CASSSNGRGDTQYF
TGTGCCAGCAGCTCAAATGGAAGAGGGGATACGCAGTATTTT
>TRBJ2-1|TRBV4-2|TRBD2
CASSQVSGGYNEQFF
TGTGCCAGCAGCCAAGTAAGCGGGGGGTACAATGAGCAGTTCTTC
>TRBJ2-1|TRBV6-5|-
CASRVQFSSYNEQFF
TGTGCCAGCAGGGTCCAATTCAGCTCCTACAATGAGCAGTTCTTC
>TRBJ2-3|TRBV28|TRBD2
CASSLGAGGRLAADTQYF
TGTGCCAGCAGTCTTGGTGCCGGAGGGAGGCTAGCGGCAGATACGCAGTATTTT
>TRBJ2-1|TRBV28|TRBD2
CASSSASGSYNEQFF
TGTGCCAGCAGCTCTGCTAGCGGTTCCTACAATGAGCAGTTCTTC
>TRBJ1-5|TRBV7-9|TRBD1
CASTSGQVGQPQHF
TGTGCCAGCACCTCGGGACAGGTGGGGCAGCCCCAGCATTTT
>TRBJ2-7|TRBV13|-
CASSLVSYEQYF
TGTGCCAGCAGCTTAGTTAGTTACGAGCAGTACTTC
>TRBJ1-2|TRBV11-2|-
CASSLGGEYYGYTF
TGTGCCAGCAGCTTGGGAGGGGAGTACTATGGCTACACCTTC
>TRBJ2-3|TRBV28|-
CASSSPGQTSTDTQYF
TGTGCCAGCAGTTCACCCGGACAGACTAGCACAGATACGCAGTATTTT
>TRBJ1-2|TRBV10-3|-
CAISGAGDYGYTF
TGTGCCATCAGTGGGGCAGGGGACTATGGCTACACCTTC
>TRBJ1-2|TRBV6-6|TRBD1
CASSYISGQGAAGYTF
TGTGCCAGCAGTTACATCTCAGGACAGGGGGCTGCTGGCTACACCTTC
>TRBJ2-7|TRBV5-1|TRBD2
CASSLETSGRVGDEQYF
TGCGCCAGCAGCTTGGAAACTAGCGGGAGGGTAGGGGACGAGCAGTACTTC
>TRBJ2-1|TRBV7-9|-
CASSLGSWSSPVYNEQFF
TGTGCCAGCAGCTTAGGTTCCTGGTCTAGCCCCGTCTACAATGAGCAGTTCTTC
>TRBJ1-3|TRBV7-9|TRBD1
CASSLPGTGGNTIYF
TGTGCCAGCAGCCTTCCCGGGACAGGGGGAAACACCATATATTTT
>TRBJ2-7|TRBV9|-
CASSYRDTGAYEQYF
TGTGCCAGCAGCTACCGGGACACCGGCGCTTACGAGCAGTACTTC
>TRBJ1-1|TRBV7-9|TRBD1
CASSLVGQEHTEAFF
TGTGCCAGCAGCTTAGTAGGACAGGAACACACTGAAGCTTTCTTT
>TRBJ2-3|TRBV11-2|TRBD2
CATSPLTSGGTDTQYF
TGTGCCACCTCACCCCTGACTAGCGGAGGAACAGATACGCAGTATTTT
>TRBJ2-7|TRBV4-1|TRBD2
CASSQDQRETFYEQYF
TGCGCCAGCAGCCAAGATCAGCGGGAGACCTTCTACGAGCAGTACTTC
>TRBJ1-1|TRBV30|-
CAWSVQIETEAFF
TGTGCCTGGAGTGTACAGATCGAAACTGAAGCTTTCTTT